This T cell receptor beta chain was sequenced during a study of technical replicates of blood from a handful of donors. The assay was immunoSEQ multiplex PCR, and TCRdb's table has in-frame clones only and misses some. Of approximately 75,000 clones listed, approximately 96% are singletons. The CDR3 runs to 11 residues. The V and J ends lost 3 bases and 6 bases respectively, with 4 bases between them. Germline loops: CDR1 MNHEY, CDR2 SMNVEV (reference sequence). The chain couples TRBV27 to TRBJ2-3; no clear D. The receptor's source is a human donor in good health. The sequencing input was T cells isolated from PBMCs. The CDR3 DNA is TGTGCCAGCAGTTTCAGGGATACGCAGTATTTT. Protein product: CASSFRDTQYF.